This T cell receptor beta chain was sequenced for a study of blood T cells in healthy people across ages. This CDR3 is built from 12 residues. In germline, CDR1 is MNHNS, CDR2 SASEGT. V gave up 11 bases and J gave up 3 bases, with 11 bases separating them. The use of a sample-barcoded 5' primer and a J-beta primer mix characterized a second PCR of roughly 7 to 11 cycles. Each cDNA molecule received a tag from a template-switch adaptor that had 12 random nucleotides. TCRdb re-called the 5' RACE reads through MiXCR, storing one row per CDR3 protein. The sample records about a million distinct CDR3 sequences, about two fifths being singletons. This clonotype was counted between two and nine times.

V usage is TRBV6-1 and J usage is TRBJ1-5; D is unresolved. Material for sequencing was blood. The origin of this receptor is a man aged 18 to 30 in good health. CDR3 amino acids: CAGAPLNQPQHF. CDR3 DNA sequence: TGTGCCGGCGCACCCCTCAATCAGCCCCAGCATTTT.